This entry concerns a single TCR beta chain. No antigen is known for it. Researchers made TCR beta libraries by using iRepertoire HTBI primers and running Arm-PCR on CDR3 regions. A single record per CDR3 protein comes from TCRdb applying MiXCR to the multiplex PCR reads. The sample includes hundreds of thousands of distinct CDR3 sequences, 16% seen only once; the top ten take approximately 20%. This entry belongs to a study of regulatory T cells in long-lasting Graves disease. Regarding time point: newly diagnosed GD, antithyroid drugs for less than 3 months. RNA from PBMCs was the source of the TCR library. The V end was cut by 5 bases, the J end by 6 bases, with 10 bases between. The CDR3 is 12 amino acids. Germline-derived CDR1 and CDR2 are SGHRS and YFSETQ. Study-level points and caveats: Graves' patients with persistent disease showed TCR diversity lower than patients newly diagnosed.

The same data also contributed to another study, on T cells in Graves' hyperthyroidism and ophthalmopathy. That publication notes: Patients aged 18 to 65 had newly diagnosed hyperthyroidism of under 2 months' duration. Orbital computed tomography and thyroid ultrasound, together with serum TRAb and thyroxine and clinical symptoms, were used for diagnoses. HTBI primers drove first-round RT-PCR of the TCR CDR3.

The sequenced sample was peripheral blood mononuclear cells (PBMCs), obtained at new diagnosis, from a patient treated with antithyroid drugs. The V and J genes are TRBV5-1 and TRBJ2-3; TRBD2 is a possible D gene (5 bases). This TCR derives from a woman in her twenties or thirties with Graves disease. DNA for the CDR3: TGCGCCAGCAGGCGGACTTCTGATACGCAGTATTTT. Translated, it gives CASRRTSDTQYF.